This T cell receptor (beta chain) was recorded in a study of blood T cell repertoires in COVID-19. Study in general: There were acute and convalescent COVID-19 samples, and they came from the United States, Italy and Spain. The cDNA or gDNA used as material had been derived from T cells, B-cell-depleted T cells, or PBMCs.

How the authors handled the data: By means of reference gene primer amplification, nucleated cell counts were estimated. Produced via immunoSEQ multiplex PCR; TCRdb's table is partial and in-frame only. V and J calls and clone size are those listed in that table; D and trimming were worked out from the DNA. Of under 200,000 clones detected, around nine tenths appear once; the ten largest clones hold approximately 4%. This clone was detected only once. The CDR3 runs to 14 residues. V shed 2 bases, J shed 4 bases, and the junction held 3 bases outside the gene matches. Germline V gene data show CDR1 as KGHDR and CDR2 as SFDVKD.

Material for sequencing was peripheral blood. The V call is TRBV24-1, the J call TRBJ2-5; 7 positions match TRBD2. This clonotype was obtained from a man between 18 and 29 years old with active or convalescent COVID-19. The CDR3 nucleotides are TGTGCCACCAGTGATTCCGTAGCGGGAGAGACCCAGTACTTC. Amino acids: CATSDSVAGETQYF.